Listed below are T cell receptor beta chains from one sample, sequenced in a study of CD8 T cells in ankylosing spondylitis. TCRdb reanalysed the 5' RACE reads using MiXCR and keeps one entry per CDR3 protein. The top ten clones hold under 0.9% of a sample with roughly 450,000 distinct CDR3 sequences, 25% to 30% of them seen once. The sequencing sample was made of blood, either unsorted or a sorted T cell fraction (not recorded which). The receptors derive from a male donor with ankylosing spondylitis. Each CDR3 is given with its conserved first and last residue. A D gene is named only where the DNA matches it firmly. Not all rows give a size; the values are once, few, many and, for expanded clones, a class.

D gene,clone size,J gene,V gene,CDR3 protein,CDR3 DNA
.,few,TRBJ1-5,TRBV2,CASGQHNQPQHF,TGTGCCTCGGGGCAGCACAATCAGCCCCAGCATTTT
TRBD1,.,TRBJ2-7,TRBV5-1,CASSRQGVDEQYF,TGCGCCAGCAGCCGACAGGGTGTGGACGAGCAGTACTTC
TRBD1,.,TRBJ2-2,TRBV15,CATSPGGSNTGELFF,TGTGCCACCAGCCCAGGGGGCTCAAACACCGGGGAGCTGTTTTTT
.,.,TRBJ2-3,TRBV29-1,CSVETEDTQYF,TGCAGCGTCGAGACAGAAGATACGCAGTATTTT
TRBD2,.,TRBJ2-3,TRBV29-1,CSVAGAGGGTDTQYF,TGCAGCGTTGCAGGAGCGGGAGGCGGCACAGATACGCAGTATTTT
.,few,TRBJ1-5,TRBV3-1,CASSQELVLWPQHF,TGTGCCAGCAGCCAAGAACTAGTTTTGTGGCCCCAGCATTTT
TRBD1,few,TRBJ2-2,TRBV5-1,CASSWGQTNTGELFF,TGCGCCAGCAGCTGGGGACAGACTAACACCGGGGAGCTGTTTTTT
.,few,TRBJ1-2,TRBV5-1,CASSLGPSSNYGYTF,TGCGCCAGCAGCTTGGGGCCGAGCTCTAACTATGGCTACACCTTC
.,.,TRBJ2-1,TRBV5-1,CASSLDGRMTYNEQFF,TGCGCCAGCAGCTTGGATGGACGTATGACTTACAATGAGCAGTTCTTC
.,once,TRBJ2-5,TRBV5-4,CATHSGAPETQYF,TGTGCAACGCACTCGGGGGCTCCGGAGACCCAGTACTTC
.,.,TRBJ2-6,TRBV10-3,CAISERGSSLGANVLTF,TGTGCCATCAGTGAGAGGGGCAGTTCTCTGGGGGCCAACGTCCTGACTTTC
TRBD2,.,TRBJ2-1,TRBV6-1,CASSVRPSGVDEQFF,TGTGCCAGCAGTGTTAGGCCTAGCGGGGTGGATGAGCAGTTCTTC
.,few,TRBJ2-2,TRBV3-1,CASSQAGGTGELFF,TGTGCCAGCAGCCAAGCTGGGGGAACCGGGGAGCTGTTTTTT
.,few,TRBJ2-1,TRBV10-3,CAISESFRGSHNEQFF,TGTGCCATCAGTGAGTCGTTCAGGGGTTCCCACAATGAGCAGTTCTTC
TRBD2,few,TRBJ2-1,TRBV7-2,CASSLAGRALSNEQFF,TGTGCCAGCAGCTTAGCGGGGAGGGCCCTCTCGAATGAGCAGTTCTTC